What follows are 4 T cell receptor beta chains derived from one specimen sequenced in a study of blood T cell repertoires in COVID-19. Only in-frame clones appear in the TCRdb table, and some are missing; sequencing was by immunoSEQ multiplex PCR. The sample includes 250,000 or so clones, approximately 86% of them seen just once. The sequencing sample was made of peripheral blood. The source is a man aged 25-45 years with active or convalescent COVID-19.

The chain links TRBV24-1 to TRBJ2-3; D is possibly TRBD2 (5 bases). This CDR3 comprises 16 residues. Germline assignment: CDR1 KGHDR and CDR2 SFDVKD. CDR3 nucleotide sequence: TGTGCTATTAAGGAGGAAGGGATTACTAGCACAGATACGCAGTATTTT. This encodes CAIKEEGITSTDTQYF.

The V gene is TRBV5-1, the J gene TRBJ2-7, with 9 nucleotides matching TRBD2. J lost 2 bases, V lost 7 bases, and 10 bases had no gene match. From germline, CDR1 is SGHRS and CDR2 YFSETQ. The CDR3 consists of 15 residues. The CDR3, as DNA: TGCGCCAGCGCCCCCCTTAGCGGGGGACCCTACGAGCAGTACTTC. It is translated as CASAPLSGGPYEQYF.

This clone appeared once. The chain carries TRBV3-1 (or the pseudogene TRBV3-2) and TRBJ1-3; tentatively, D is TRBD1 (5 bases). The CDR3 is 20 residues long. Germline V gives CDR1 LGHDT, CDR2 YNNKEL (reference sequence). V was clipped by 4 bases and J by 0 bases, with 25 bases between them. This CDR3 is CASSRKGATRATISGNTIYF. CDR3 in DNA: TGTGCCAGCAGCCGCAAAGGGGCGACAAGGGCCACTATCTCTGGAAACACCATATATTTT.

V and J are TRBV11-2 and TRBJ2-5, with 8 bases identical to TRBD1. The germline gives CDR1 SGHAT, CDR2 FQNNGV. This CDR3 contains 14 residues. The V gene end was trimmed by 4 bases and the J gene end by 3 bases; junction bases not matched to a gene: 4. The CDR3 loop is CASSSDRAEETQYF. The CDR3 DNA reads TGTGCCAGCAGCTCGGACAGGGCCGAAGAGACCCAGTACTTC. Full variable domain (remainder filled in from reference TRBV11-2 and TRBJ2-5): EAGVAQSPRYKIIEKRQSVAFWCNPISGHATLYWYQQILGQGPKLLIQFQNNGVVDDSQLPKDRFSAERLKGVDSTLKIQPAKLEDSAVYLCASSSDRAEETQYFGPGTRLLVL.